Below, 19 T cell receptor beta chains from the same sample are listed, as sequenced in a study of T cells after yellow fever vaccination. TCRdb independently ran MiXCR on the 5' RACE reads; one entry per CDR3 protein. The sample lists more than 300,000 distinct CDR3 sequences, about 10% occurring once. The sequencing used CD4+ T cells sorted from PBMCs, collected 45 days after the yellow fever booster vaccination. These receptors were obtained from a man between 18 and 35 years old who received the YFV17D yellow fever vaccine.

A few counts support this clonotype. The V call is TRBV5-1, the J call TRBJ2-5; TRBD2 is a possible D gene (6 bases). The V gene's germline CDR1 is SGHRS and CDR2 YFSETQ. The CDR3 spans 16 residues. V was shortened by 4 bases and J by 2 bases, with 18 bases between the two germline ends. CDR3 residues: CASSRGSLSGQETQYF. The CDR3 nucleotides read TGCGCCAGCAGCCGGGGGTCGTTGAGCGGACAAGAGACCCAGTACTTC.

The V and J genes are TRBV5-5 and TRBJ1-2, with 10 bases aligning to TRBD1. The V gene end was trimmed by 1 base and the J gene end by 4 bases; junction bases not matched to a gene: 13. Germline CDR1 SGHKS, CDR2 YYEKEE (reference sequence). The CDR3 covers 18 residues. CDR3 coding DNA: TGTGCCAGCAGCTTGATTGGCGGAGCGGGACAGGGGTCCTATGGCTACACCTTC. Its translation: CASSLIGGAGQGSYGYTF.

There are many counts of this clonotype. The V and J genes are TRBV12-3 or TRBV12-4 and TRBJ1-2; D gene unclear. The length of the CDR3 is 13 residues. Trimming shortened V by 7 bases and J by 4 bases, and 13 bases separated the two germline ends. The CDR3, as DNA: TGTGCCAGCACCCCCTCCGGTCCCTATGGCTACACCTTC. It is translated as CASTPSGPYGYTF.

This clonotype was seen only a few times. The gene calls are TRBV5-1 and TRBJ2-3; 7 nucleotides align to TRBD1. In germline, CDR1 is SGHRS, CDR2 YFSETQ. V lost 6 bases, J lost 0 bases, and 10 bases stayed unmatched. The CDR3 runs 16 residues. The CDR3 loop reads CASKAWTGPSTDTQYF. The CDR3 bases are TGCGCCAGCAAGGCTTGGACAGGACCTAGCACAGATACGCAGTATTTT.

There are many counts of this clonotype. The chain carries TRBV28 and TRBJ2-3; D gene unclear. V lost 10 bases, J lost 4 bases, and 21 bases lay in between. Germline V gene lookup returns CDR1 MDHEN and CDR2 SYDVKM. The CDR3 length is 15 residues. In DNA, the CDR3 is TGTGCCACCCATTCGGGTGGTTCGCTGGCAGATACGCAGTATTTT. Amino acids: CATHSGGSLADTQYF.

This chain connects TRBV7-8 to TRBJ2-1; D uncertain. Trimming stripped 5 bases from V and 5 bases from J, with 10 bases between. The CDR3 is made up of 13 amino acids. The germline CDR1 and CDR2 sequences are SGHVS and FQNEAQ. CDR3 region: CASSPRSHNEQFF. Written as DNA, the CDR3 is TGTGCCAGCAGCCCTAGATCCCACAATGAGCAGTTCTTC. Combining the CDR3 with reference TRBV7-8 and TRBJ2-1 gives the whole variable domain GAGVSQSPRYKVAKRGQDVALRCDPISGHVSLFWYQQALGQGPEFLTYFQNEAQLDKSGLPSDRFFAERPEGSVSTLKIQRTQQEDSAVYLCASSPRSHNEQFFGPGTRLTVL.

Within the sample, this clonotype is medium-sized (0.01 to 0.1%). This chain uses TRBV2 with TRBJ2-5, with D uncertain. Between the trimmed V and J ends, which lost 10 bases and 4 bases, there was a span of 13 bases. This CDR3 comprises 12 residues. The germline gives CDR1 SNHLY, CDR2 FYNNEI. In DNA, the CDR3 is TGTGCCACCCAGGATGCTGGAGAGACCCAGTACTTC. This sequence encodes CATQDAGETQYF. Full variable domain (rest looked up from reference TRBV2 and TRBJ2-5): EPEVTQTPSHQVTQMGQEVILRCVPISNHLYFYWYRQILGQKVEFLVSFYNNEISEKSEIFDDQFSVERPDGSNFTLKIRSTKLEDSAMYFCATQDAGETQYFGPGTRLLVL.

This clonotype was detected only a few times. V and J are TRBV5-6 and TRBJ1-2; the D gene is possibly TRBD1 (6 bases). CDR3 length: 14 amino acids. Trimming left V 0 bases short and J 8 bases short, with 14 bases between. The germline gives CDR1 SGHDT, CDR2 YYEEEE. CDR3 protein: CASSLAGGQPGYTF. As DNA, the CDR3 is TGTGCCAGCAGCTTGGCCGGGGGACAACCCGGCTACACCTTC. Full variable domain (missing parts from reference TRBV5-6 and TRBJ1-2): DAGVTQSPTHLIKTRGQQVTLRCSPKSGHDTVSWYQQALGQGPQFIFQYYEEEERQRGNFPDRFSGHQFPNYSSELNVNALLLGDSALYLCASSLAGGQPGYTFGSGTRLTVV.

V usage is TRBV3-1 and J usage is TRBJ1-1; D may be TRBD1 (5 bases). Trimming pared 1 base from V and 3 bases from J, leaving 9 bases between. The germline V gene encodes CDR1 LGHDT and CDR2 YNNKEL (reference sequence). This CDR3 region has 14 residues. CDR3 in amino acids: CASSQGWGHTEAFF. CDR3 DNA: TGTGCCAGCAGCCAAGGGTGGGGCCACACTGAAGCTTTCTTT.

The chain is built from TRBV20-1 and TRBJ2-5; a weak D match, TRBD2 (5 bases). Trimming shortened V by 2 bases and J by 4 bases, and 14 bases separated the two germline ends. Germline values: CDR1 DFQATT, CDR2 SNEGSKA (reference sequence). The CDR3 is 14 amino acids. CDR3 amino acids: CSARKPGTSETQYF. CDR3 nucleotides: TGCAGTGCTAGAAAACCGGGAACTTCAGAGACCCAGTACTTC.

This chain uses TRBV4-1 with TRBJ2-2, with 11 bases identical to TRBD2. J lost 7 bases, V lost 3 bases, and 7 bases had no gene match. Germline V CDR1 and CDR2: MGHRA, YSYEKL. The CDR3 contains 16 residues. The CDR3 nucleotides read TGCGCCAGCAGCCACCACGGGACTAGCGGCTTCGGGGAGCTGTTTTTT. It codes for CASSHHGTSGFGELFF.

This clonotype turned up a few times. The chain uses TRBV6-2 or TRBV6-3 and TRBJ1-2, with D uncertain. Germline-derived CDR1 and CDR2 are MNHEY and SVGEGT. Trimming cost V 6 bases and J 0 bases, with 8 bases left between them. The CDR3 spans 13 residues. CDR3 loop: CASRDSSNYGYTF. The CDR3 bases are TGTGCCAGCAGAGACTCCTCTAACTATGGCTACACCTTC.

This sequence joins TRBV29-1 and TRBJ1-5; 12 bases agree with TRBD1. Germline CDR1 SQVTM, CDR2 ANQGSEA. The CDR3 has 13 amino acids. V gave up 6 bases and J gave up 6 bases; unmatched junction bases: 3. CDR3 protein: CSVGQGAGQPQHF. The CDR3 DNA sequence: TGCAGCGTGGGACAGGGGGCAGGTCAGCCCCAGCATTTT.

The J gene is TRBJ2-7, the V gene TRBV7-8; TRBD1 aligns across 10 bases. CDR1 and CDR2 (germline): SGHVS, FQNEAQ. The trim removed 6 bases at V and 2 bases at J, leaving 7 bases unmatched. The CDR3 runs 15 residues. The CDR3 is CASRAPGQGTYEQYF. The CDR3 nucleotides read TGTGCCAGCAGGGCCCCGGGACAGGGGACCTACGAGCAGTACTTC.

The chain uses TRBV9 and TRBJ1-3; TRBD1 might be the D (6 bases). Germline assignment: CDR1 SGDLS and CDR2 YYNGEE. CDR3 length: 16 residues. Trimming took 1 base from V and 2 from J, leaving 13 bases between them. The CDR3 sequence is CASSVLQTGPGNTIYF. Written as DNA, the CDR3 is TGTGCCAGCAGCGTACTCCAAACAGGGCCTGGAAACACCATATATTTT.

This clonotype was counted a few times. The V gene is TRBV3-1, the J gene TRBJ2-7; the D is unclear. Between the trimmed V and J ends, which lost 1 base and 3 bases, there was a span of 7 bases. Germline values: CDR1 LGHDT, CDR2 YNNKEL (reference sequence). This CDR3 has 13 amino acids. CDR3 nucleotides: TGTGCCAGCAGCCAAGCCAGTCTCTACGAGCAGTACTTC. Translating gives CASSQASLYEQYF.

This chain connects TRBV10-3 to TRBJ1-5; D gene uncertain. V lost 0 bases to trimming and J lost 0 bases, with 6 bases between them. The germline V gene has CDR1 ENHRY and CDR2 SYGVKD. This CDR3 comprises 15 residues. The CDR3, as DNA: TGTGCCATCAGTGAGTCGAAGGGTAGCAATCAGCCCCAGCATTTT. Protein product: CAISESKGSNQPQHF.

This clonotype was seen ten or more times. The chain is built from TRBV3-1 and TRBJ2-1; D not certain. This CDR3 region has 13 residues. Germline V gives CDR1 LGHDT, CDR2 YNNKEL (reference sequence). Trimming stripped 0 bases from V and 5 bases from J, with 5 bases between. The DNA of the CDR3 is TGTGCCAGCAGCCAAGACAGGCACAATGAGCAGTTCTTC. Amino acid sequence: CASSQDRHNEQFF.

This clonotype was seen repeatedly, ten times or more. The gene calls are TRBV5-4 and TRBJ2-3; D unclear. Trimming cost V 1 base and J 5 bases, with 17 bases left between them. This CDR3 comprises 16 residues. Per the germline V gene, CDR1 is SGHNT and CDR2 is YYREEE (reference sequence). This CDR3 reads CASSLSSSRLGDTQYF. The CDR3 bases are TGTGCCAGCAGCTTGAGCTCTAGTAGGTTGGGAGATACGCAGTATTTT.